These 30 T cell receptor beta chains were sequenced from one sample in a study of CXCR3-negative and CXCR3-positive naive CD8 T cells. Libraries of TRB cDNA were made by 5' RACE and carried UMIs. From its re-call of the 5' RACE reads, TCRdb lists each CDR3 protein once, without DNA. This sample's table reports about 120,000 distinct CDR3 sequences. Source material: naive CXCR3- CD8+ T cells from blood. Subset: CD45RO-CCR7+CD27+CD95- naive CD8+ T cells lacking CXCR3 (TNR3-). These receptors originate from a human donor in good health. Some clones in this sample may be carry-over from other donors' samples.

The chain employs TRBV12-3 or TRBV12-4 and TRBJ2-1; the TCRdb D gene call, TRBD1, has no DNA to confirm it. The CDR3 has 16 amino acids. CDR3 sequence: CASNDEGRGAINEQFF.

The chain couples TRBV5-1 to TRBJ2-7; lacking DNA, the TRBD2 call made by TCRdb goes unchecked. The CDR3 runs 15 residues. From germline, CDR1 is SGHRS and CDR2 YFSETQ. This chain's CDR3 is CASRLTSGSAYEQYF.

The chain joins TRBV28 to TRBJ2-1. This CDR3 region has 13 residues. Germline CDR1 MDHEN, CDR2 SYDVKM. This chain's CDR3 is CASRGGSYNEQFF.

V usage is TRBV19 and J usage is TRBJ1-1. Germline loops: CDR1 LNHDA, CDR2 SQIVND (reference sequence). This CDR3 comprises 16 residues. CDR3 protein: CASSIIESFGNTEAFF. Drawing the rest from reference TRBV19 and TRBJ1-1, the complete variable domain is DGGITQSPKYLFRKEGQNVTLSCEQNLNHDAMYWYRQDPGQGLRLIYYSQIVNDFQKGDIAEGYSVSREKKESFPLTVTSAQKNPTAFYLCASSIIESFGNTEAFFGQGTRLTVV.

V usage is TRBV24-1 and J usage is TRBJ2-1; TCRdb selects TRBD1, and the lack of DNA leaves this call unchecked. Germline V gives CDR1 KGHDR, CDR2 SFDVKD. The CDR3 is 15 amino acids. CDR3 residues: CATSDSSGTGAEQFF.

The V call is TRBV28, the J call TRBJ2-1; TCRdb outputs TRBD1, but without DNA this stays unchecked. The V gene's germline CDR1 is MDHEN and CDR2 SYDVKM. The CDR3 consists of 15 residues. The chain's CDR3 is CASTTGSSSYNEQFF. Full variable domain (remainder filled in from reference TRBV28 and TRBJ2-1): DVKVTQSSRYLVKRTGEKVFLECVQDMDHENMFWYRQDPGLGLRLIYFSYDVKMKEKGDIPEGYSVSREKKERFSLILESASTNQTSMYLCASTTGSSSYNEQFFGPGTRLTVL.

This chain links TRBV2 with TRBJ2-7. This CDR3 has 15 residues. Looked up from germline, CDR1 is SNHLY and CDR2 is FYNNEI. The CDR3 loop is CASSEGSSESYEQYF.

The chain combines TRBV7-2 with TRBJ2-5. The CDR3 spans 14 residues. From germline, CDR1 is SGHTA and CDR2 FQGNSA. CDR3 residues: CASSLLSEAETQYF.

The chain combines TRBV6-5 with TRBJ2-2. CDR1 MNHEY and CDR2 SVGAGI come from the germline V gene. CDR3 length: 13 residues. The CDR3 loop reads CASSYRADGELFF.

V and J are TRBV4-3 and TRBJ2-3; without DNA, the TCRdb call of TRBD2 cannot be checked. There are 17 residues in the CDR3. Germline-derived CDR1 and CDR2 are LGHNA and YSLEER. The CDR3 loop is CASSHGVSPDGTDTQYF.

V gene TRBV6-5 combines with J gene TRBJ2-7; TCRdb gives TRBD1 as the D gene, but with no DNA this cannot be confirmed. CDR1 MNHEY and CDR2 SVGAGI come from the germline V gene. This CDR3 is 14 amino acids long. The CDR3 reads CASSYTKQAYEQYF.

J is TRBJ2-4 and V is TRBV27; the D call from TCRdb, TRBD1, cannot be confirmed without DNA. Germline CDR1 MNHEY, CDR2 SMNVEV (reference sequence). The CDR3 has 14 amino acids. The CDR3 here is CASRQAPKGNIQYF.

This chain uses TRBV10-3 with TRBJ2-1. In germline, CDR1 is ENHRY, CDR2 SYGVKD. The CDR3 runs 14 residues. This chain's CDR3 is CAISVGSDYNEQFF.

The CDR3 loop reads CASSERGGQTGYEQYF. The J gene is TRBJ2-7, the V gene TRBV4-1; there is no DNA to check the TCRdb D call of TRBD1. The CDR3 covers 16 residues. The germline gives CDR1 MGHRA, CDR2 YSYEKL.

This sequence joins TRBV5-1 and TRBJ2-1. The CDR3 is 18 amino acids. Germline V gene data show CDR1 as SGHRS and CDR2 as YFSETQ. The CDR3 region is CASSLAGDTGSSYNEQFF.

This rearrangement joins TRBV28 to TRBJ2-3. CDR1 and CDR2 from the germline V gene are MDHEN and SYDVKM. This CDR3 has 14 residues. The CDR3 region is CASSSGDSTDTQYF.

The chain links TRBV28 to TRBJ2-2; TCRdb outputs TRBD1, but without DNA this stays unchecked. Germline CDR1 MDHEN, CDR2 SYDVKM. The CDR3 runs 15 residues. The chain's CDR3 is CASSFYRVRAGELFF.

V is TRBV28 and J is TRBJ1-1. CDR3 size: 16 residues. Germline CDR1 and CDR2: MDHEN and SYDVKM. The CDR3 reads CASSFGLGRVRGEAFF. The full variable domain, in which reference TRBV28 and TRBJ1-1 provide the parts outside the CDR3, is DVKVTQSSRYLVKRTGEKVFLECVQDMDHENMFWYRQDPGLGLRLIYFSYDVKMKEKGDIPEGYSVSREKKERFSLILESASTNQTSMYLCASSFGLGRVRGEAFFGQGTRLTVV.

CDR3 sequence: CASGAGVNNYEQYF. V is TRBV27 and J is TRBJ2-7; TCRdb returns TRBD1, unconfirmable since there is no DNA. The germline CDR1 and CDR2 sequences are MNHEY and SMNVEV (reference sequence). The CDR3 loop spans 14 amino acids.

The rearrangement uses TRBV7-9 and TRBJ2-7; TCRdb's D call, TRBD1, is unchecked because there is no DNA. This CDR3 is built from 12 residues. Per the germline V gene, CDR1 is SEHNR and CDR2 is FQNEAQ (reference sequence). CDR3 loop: CASTNRGDEQYF.

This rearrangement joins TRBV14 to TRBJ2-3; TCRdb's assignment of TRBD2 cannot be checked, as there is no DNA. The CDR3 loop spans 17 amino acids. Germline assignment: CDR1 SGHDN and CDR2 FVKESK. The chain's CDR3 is CASSQDVNGGPTDTQYF.

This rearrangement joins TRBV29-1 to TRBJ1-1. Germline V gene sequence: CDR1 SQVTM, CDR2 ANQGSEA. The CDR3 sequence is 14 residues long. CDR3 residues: CSANPGTADTEAFF.

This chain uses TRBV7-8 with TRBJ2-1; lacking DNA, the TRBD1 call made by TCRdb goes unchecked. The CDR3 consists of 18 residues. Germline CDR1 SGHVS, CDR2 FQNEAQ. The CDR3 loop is CASSPRTGLSGGGDGQFF.

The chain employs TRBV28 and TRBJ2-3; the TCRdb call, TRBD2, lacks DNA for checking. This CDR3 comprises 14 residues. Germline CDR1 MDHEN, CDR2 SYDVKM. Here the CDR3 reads CASSSRTSTDTQYF.

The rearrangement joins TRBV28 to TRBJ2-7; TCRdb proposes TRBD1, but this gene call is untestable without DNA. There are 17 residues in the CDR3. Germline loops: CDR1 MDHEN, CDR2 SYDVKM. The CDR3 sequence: CASSQGSGDRFTYEQYF.

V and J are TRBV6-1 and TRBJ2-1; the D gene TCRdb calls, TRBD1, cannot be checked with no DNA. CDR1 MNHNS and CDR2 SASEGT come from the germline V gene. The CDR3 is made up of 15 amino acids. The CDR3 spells CASSERQGANNEQFF.

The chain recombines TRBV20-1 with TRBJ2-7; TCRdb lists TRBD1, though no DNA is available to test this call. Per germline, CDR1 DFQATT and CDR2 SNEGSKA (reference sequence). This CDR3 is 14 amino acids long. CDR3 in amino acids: CSARMGRRTYEQYF.

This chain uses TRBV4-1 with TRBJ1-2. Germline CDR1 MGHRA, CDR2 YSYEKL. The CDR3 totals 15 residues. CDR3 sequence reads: CASSQGVAVNYGYTF.

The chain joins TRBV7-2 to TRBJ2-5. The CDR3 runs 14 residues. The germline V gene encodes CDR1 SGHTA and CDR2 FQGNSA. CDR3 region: CASSLISSQETQYF.

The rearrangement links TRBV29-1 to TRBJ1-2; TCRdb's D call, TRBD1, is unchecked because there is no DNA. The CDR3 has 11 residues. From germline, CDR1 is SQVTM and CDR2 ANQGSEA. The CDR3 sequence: CSGKGDYGYTF.